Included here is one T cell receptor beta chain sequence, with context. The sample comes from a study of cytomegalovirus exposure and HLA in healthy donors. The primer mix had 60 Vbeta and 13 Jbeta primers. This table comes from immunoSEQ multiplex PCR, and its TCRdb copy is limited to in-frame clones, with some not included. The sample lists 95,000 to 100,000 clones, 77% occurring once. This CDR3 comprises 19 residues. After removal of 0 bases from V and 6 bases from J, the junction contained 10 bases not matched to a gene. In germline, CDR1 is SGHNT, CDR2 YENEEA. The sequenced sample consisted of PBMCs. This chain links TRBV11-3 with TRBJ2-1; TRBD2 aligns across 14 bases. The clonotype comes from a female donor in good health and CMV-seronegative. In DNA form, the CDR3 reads TGTGCCAGCAGCTTAGAGGGGACTAGCGGGAGTGTTTCGTCCAATGAGCAGTTCTTC. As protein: CASSLEGTSGSVSSNEQFF.